These T cell receptor beta chains were read from a single sample in a study of blood T cell repertoires in COVID-19. Libraries were prepared by immunoSEQ multiplex PCR; TCRdb keeps only in-frame clonotypes and omits some of them. Of 120,000 to 150,000 clones in the sample, 70% to 90% were seen once. Sequencing used peripheral blood. The receptors stem from a woman between 40 and 50 years old with active or convalescent COVID-19. Each CDR3 is given with its conserved first and last residue.

TRBV7-9,TRBJ1-2,CASSLVAEGYTF
TRBV5-4,TRBJ2-3,CASSFTGADTQYF
TRBV5-1,TRBJ2-2,CASSLSLKGGDTGELFF
TRBV6-5,TRBJ1-1,CASSRPTGFTEAFF
TRBV6-5,TRBJ2-5,CASRTSGGARETQYF
TRBV30,TRBJ1-3,CAWSVKGARDTIYF
TRBV27,TRBJ1-1,CASSYRRDTEAFF
TRBV6-2/TRBV6-3,TRBJ1-2,CASSYGTGAKLYGYTF
TRBV4-3,TRBJ2-3,CASSLGQGNTQYF
TRBV5-1,TRBJ2-3,CASSLPGQAAADTQYF
TRBV18,TRBJ1-3,CASSHPPDGYSGNTIYF
TRBV2,TRBJ2-7,CASRPNSGGDYEQYF
TRBV4-1,TRBJ1-3,CASSQDPTANSGNTIYF
TRBV15,TRBJ2-5,CATSRGDRQGETQYF
TRBV18,TRBJ2-7,CASSPIQEIHEQYF
TRBV6-5,TRBJ1-6,CASSYQQGGNSPLHF
TRBV5-1,TRBJ1-6,CASNAGRGENSPLHF
TRBV28,TRBJ2-5,CASSRLEAKGGETQYF
TRBV19,TRBJ1-2,CASANGGGYTF
TRBV27,TRBJ1-1,CASSLMGQGRGFYTEAFF
TRBV5-1,TRBJ2-7,CASSLDGREGYEQYF
TRBV24-1,TRBJ1-1,CATSSQGGMNTEAFF
TRBV6-6,TRBJ2-3,CASSYPGEAQYF
TRBV28,TRBJ2-2,CASSFRGNTGELFF
TRBV3-1/TRBV3-2,TRBJ2-6,CASSQASGGANVLTF
TRBV11-2,TRBJ2-2,CASSLTGGTGELFF
TRBV2,TRBJ1-2,CASTRTGPYGYTF
TRBV30,TRBJ2-1,CAWRGAGRIYNEQFF
TRBV28,TRBJ1-2,CASSLPTGDYGYTF
TRBV5-5,TRBJ2-7,CASSLEGDPPYEQYF
TRBV15,TRBJ2-1,CATSRADSSYNEQFF
TRBV18,TRBJ1-3,CASSPRTVLGDTSGNTIYF
TRBV28,TRBJ1-2,CASRTTGGSGYGYTF
TRBV29-1,TRBJ2-3,CSVEGEATLGTDTQYF
TRBV5-1,TRBJ1-2,CASSPGSSNYGYTF
TRBV5-1,TRBJ1-2,CASSLMGGASYGYTF